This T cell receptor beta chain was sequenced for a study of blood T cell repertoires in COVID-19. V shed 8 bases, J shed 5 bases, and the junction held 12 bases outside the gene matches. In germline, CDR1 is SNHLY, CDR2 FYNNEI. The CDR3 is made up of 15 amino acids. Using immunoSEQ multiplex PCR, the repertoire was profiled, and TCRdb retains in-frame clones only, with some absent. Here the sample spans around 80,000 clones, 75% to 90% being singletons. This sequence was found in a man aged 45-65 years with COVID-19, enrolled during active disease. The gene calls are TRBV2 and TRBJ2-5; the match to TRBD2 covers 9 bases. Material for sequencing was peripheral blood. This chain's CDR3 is CASAGGSAAGETQYF. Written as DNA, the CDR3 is TGTGCCAGCGCGGGGGGGAGCGCCGCGGGTGAGACCCAGTACTTC.